Presented here are 18 T cell receptor beta chains from one specimen sequenced in a study of T cells in Graves' hyperthyroidism and ophthalmopathy. Using RNA transcripts as the source, TCR beta CDR3 regions were amplified. A first-round RT-PCR of the TCR CDR3 used the HTBI primer set. TCRdb ran MiXCR on the multiplex PCR reads and lists one entry per CDR3 protein. The sample shows around 620,000 distinct CDR3 sequences, 11% to 15% of them seen only once. The sequencing input was blood. The source of these receptors is a woman aged 18-30 years with Graves' ophthalmopathy.

This clonotype was detected many times. This chain links TRBV3-1 with TRBJ2-2; 7 bases map to TRBD2. The junction had 7 bases not matched to a gene; V was cut back by 10 bases and J by 5 bases. Looked up from germline, CDR1 is LGHDT and CDR2 is YNNKEL (reference sequence). CDR3 length: 13 amino acids. This CDR3 is CATEPSGTGELFF. CDR3 bases: TGTGCCACCGAACCTAGCGGTACCGGGGAGCTGTTTTTT.

A few counts support this clonotype. This chain uses TRBV7-2 with TRBJ2-1; 8 nucleotides match TRBD2. The CDR3 is made up of 13 amino acids. Germline lookup yields CDR1 SGHTA and CDR2 FQGNSA. J lost 7 bases, V lost 9 bases, and 8 bases had no gene match. This CDR3 is CARGGTSVNEQFF. CDR3 coding DNA: TGTGCCAGAGGGGGGACTAGTGTGAATGAGCAGTTCTTC.

This clonotype was seen at least ten times. The rearrangement uses TRBV20-1 and TRBJ2-5; D is ambiguous. CDR3 length equals 12 residues. V was shortened by 5 bases and J by 1 base, with 8 bases between the two germline ends. The germline gives CDR1 DFQATT, CDR2 SNEGSKA (reference sequence). The DNA of the CDR3 is TGCAGTGCTCCCTTGAGCCAAGAGACCCAGTACTTC. Translated: CSAPLSQETQYF.

V is TRBV18 and J is TRBJ2-1; D possibly corresponds to TRBD2 (5 bases). The CDR3 has 14 residues. Trimming took 3 bases from V and 6 from J, leaving 12 bases between them. Germline V gene data show CDR1 as KGHSH and CDR2 as LQKENI. In DNA, the CDR3 is TGTGCCAGCTCACCGCGGACTTTCATCAATGAGCAGTTCTTC. Amino acids: CASSPRTFINEQFF.

This clonotype was seen just once. V and J are TRBV27 and TRBJ2-1; tentative D call: TRBD2 (5 bases). Germline assignment: CDR1 MNHEY and CDR2 SMNVEV (reference sequence). There are 13 residues in the CDR3. With 4 bases removed from V and 6 bases from J, the gap between germline ends came to 10 bases. The CDR3 nucleotides read TGTGCCAGCAGTTCCACCGGGGTCAATGAGCAGTTCTTC. This encodes CASSSTGVNEQFF.

There are a few counts of this clonotype. The chain employs TRBV27 and TRBJ1-6; unclear D gene. The V end was cut by 6 bases, the J end by 0 bases, with 15 bases between. Germline V lookup: CDR1 MNHEY, CDR2 SMNVEV (reference sequence). The CDR3 spans 17 residues. CDR3 DNA sequence: TGTGCCAGCAGCCCATTTAGTGGAAGCTCCTATAATTCACCCCTCCACTTT. Translating gives CASSPFSGSSYNSPLHF.

This clonotype was picked up many times. The chain couples TRBV12-3 or TRBV12-4 to TRBJ1-2, with 8 bases matching TRBD1. The trim removed 3 bases at V and 6 bases at J, leaving 12 bases unmatched. The CDR3 contains 16 residues. Written as DNA, the CDR3 is TGTGCCAGCAGTTTCGAAGGCGGACAGGGTTCCCATGGCTACACCTTC. It yields the protein CASSFEGGQGSHGYTF.

This clonotype was picked up a small number of times. This sequence joins TRBV4-3 and TRBJ2-7; perhaps TRBD2 as D (7 bases). Trimming pared 0 bases from V and 7 bases from J, leaving 19 bases between. CDR1 LGHNA and CDR2 YSLEER come from the germline V gene. The CDR3 extends over 16 amino acids. In DNA, the CDR3 is TGCGCCAGCAGCCAAGATGGGGGCGGGAGCTTTACGGAGCAGTACTTC. This sequence encodes CASSQDGGGSFTEQYF.

The V and J genes are TRBV7-8 and TRBJ2-7; D is possibly TRBD2 (6 bases). Germline-derived CDR1 and CDR2 are SGHVS and FQNEAQ. Trimming pared 1 base from V and 3 bases from J, leaving 16 bases between. This CDR3 has 16 residues. The CDR3 DNA is TGTGCCAGCAGCTTAGGGGATAACGGGAGCGGCTACGAGCAGTACTTC. Residues: CASSLGDNGSGYEQYF.

This clonotype was detected many times. V and J are TRBV12-3 or TRBV12-4 and TRBJ2-5, with D perhaps TRBD1 or TRBD2 (5 bases each). The length of the CDR3 is 13 residues. Trimming pared 5 bases from V and 4 bases from J, leaving 11 bases between. The CDR3 loop is CASSRSGGETQYF. The CDR3 nucleotides are TGTGCCAGCAGTCGCAGTGGGGGAGAGACCCAGTACTTC.

Ten or more counts support this clonotype. This chain uses TRBV7-9 with TRBJ1-6, with 10 bases that match TRBD1. Germline CDR1 reads SEHNR; CDR2 reads FQNEAQ (reference sequence). Trimming cost V 5 bases and J 7 bases; bases outside gene matches: 11. CDR3 size: 17 residues. The CDR3 is CASSPIIGQGENSPLHF. DNA for the CDR3: TGTGCCAGCAGCCCAATAATAGGACAGGGGGAAAATTCACCCCTCCACTTT.

The V and J genes are TRBV6-1 and TRBJ1-2; 9 nucleotides line up with TRBD1. CDR3 length: 15 residues. J was trimmed by 4 bases and V by 6 bases; bases with no gene match: 9. Looked up from germline, CDR1 is MNHNS and CDR2 is SASEGT. CDR3 in amino acids: CASSHGTGFGYGYTF. DNA of the CDR3: TGTGCCAGCAGCCACGGGACAGGGTTTGGCTATGGCTACACCTTC.

The genes are TRBV6-9 and TRBJ2-7; 7 bases line up with TRBD1. V dropped 4 bases and J dropped 2; count of bases not matched to a gene: 5. Germline lookup yields CDR1 MNHGY and CDR2 SVAAGI. The CDR3 is 14 residues long. The CDR3 is CASSWETGTYEQYF. In DNA form, the CDR3 reads TGTGCCAGCAGTTGGGAGACAGGGACCTACGAGCAGTACTTC.

This clonotype was recorded at least ten times. The chain is built from TRBV3-1 and TRBJ2-1, with no clear D. This CDR3 has 13 residues. V was pared by 4 bases and J by 5 bases, with 9 bases between. CDR1 and CDR2 (germline): LGHDT, YNNKEL (reference sequence). The CDR3: CASSPRKHNEQFF. CDR3 in DNA: TGTGCCAGCAGCCCCCGGAAACACAATGAGCAGTTCTTC.

This clonotype occurred a few times. The chain recombines TRBV4-1 with TRBJ2-2; 8 bases agree with TRBD2. The ends lost 8 bases at V and 0 bases at J; junction bases unmatched: 14. The CDR3 consists of 18 residues. Germline V lookup: CDR1 MGHRA, CDR2 YSYEKL. The CDR3 sequence is CASAEGAGGRTNTGELFF. The DNA for the CDR3 is TGCGCCAGCGCAGAGGGCGCCGGCGGGAGGACGAACACCGGGGAGCTGTTTTTT.

In this sample, this clonotype turned up many times. The chain couples TRBV20-1 to TRBJ2-7; D is unresolved. Trimming shortened V by 8 bases and J by 3 bases, and 17 bases separated the two germline ends. Germline V CDR1 and CDR2: DFQATT, SNEGSKA (reference sequence). The CDR3 covers 13 residues. CDR3 DNA: TGCAGTCGAAGCGTTTACGGACGCTACGAGCAGTACTTC. It specifies CSRSVYGRYEQYF.

This clonotype was recorded at least ten times. The chain has TRBV24-1 and TRBJ2-3, with 11 bases lining up with TRBD2. This CDR3 region has 17 residues. Germline trimming cut 4 bases from V and 5 bases from J; bases unmatched to any gene: 10. Germline V gene sequence: CDR1 KGHDR, CDR2 SFDVKD. The DNA of the CDR3 is TGTGCCACCAGTGACCCAAATCCGGGACTAGCGGAAGATACGCAGTATTTT. Its translation is CATSDPNPGLAEDTQYF.

In its sample, this clonotype was seen a few times. This chain joins TRBV2 and TRBJ1-6; 8 bases match TRBD1. Germline V gives CDR1 SNHLY, CDR2 FYNNEI. The CDR3 totals 14 residues. V shed 2 bases, J shed 9 bases, and the junction held 3 bases outside the gene matches. Written as DNA, the CDR3 is TGTGCCAGCAGTGAACAGGGGGCAGGTTCACCCCTCCACTTT. This translates into CASSEQGAGSPLHF.